The entry below gives a single T cell receptor (beta chain) sequence along with its context. This sample was taken from a study of T cell changes during pregnancy in multiple sclerosis. Germline V gene lookup returns CDR1 SNHLY and CDR2 FYNNEI. This CDR3 region has 13 residues. After removal of 4 bases from V and 6 bases from J, the junction contained 3 bases not matched to a gene. The table came from immunoSEQ multiplex PCR; TCRdb's copy has only in-frame clones and leaves some out. The sample carries about 59,000 clones, roughly 90% recorded once. The rearrangement links TRBV2 to TRBJ2-1; 7 nucleotides match TRBD2. The sequence derives from a female donor with multiple sclerosis, enrolled in a pregnancy study. The material sequenced was peripheral blood, taken in the second trimester of pregnancy. Here the CDR3 reads CASSGLAGNEQFF. The CDR3 DNA reads TGTGCCAGCAGTGGACTAGCCGGCAATGAGCAGTTCTTC.